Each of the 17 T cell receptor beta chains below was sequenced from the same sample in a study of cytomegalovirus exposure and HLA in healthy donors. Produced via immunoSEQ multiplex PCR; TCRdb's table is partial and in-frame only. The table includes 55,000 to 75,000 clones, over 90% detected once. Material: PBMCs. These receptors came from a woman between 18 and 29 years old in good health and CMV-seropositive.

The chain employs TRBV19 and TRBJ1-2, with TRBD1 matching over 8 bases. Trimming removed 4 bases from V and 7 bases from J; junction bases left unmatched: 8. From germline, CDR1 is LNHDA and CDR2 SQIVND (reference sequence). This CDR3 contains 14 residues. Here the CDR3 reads CASSRDRGVRGYTF. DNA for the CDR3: TGTGCCAGTAGTAGAGACAGGGGAGTCCGTGGCTACACCTTC. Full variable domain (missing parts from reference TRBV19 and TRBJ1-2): DGGITQSPKYLFRKEGQNVTLSCEQNLNHDAMYWYRQDPGQGLRLIYYSQIVNDFQKGDIAEGYSVSREKKESFPLTVTSAQKNPTAFYLCASSRDRGVRGYTFGSGTRLTVV.

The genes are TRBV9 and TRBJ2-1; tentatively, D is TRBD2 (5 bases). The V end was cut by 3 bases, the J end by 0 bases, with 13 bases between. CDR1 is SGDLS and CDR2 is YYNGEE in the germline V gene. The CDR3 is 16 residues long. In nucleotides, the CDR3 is TGTGCCAGCAGCGGGCGGGTCTCCAGCTCCTACAATGAGCAGTTCTTC. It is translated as CASSGRVSSSYNEQFF. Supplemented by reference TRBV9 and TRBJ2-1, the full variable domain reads DSGVTQTPKHLITATGQRVTLRCSPRSGDLSVYWYQQSLDQGLQFLIQYYNGEERAKGNILERFSAQQFPDLHSELNLSSLELGDSALYFCASSGRVSSSYNEQFFGPGTRLTVL.

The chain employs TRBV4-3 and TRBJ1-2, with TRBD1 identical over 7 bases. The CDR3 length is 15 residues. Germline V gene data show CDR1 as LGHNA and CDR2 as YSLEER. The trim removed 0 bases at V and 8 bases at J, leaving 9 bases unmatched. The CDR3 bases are TGCGCCAGCAGCCAAGATCCGACAGGGACGGCAGGCTACACCTTC. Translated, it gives CASSQDPTGTAGYTF.

As DNA, the CDR3 is TGTGCCAGCAGTTTCACAGGGGGCGTCCGGGGCTACACCTTC. This codes for CASSFTGGVRGYTF. The chain has TRBV6-5 and TRBJ1-2, with 9 bases matching TRBD1. This CDR3 is built from 14 residues. CDR1 is MNHEY, CDR2 SVGAGI, per germline. J lost 8 bases, V lost 4 bases, and 8 bases had no gene match.

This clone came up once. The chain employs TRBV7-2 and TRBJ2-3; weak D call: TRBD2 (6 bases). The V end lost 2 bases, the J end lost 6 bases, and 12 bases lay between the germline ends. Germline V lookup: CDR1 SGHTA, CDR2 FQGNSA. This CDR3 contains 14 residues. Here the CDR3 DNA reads TGTGCCAGCAGCTTAATCGGCGGGGTTGATACGCAGTATTTT. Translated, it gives CASSLIGGVDTQYF.

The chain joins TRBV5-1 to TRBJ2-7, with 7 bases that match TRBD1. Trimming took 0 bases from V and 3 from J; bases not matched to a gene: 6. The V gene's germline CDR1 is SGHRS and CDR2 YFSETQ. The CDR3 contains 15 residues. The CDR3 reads CASSLAGAGGYEQYF. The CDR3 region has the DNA TGCGCCAGCAGCTTGGCTGGGGCAGGGGGCTACGAGCAGTACTTC.

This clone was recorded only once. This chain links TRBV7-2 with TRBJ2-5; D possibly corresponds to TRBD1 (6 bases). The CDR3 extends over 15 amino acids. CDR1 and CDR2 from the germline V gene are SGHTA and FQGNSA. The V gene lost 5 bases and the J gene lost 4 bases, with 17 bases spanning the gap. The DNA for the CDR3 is TGTGCCAGCAGCACAACAGGGTTCGGCGCAGAGACCCAGTACTTC. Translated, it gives CASSTTGFGAETQYF. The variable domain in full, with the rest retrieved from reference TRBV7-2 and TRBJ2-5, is GAGVSQSPSNKVTEKGKDVELRCDPISGHTALYWYRQSLGQGLEFLIYFQGNSAPDKSGLPSDRFSAERTGGSVSTLTIQRTQQEDSAVYLCASSTTGFGAETQYFGPGTRLLVL.

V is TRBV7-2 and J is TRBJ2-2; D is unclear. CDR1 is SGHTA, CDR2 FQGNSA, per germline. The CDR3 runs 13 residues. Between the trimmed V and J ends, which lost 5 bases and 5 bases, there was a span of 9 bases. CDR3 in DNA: TGTGCCAGCAGCCGCCAGATGACCGGGGAGCTGTTTTTT. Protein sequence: CASSRQMTGELFF.

CDR3 loop: CASSRDRVNGYTF. The CDR3 DNA reads as TGTGCCAGCAGTCGGGACAGGGTTAACGGCTACACCTTC. The rearrangement joins TRBV28 to TRBJ1-2, with 9 bases identical to TRBD1. The junction had 6 bases not matched to a gene; V was cut back by 5 bases and J by 8 bases. The CDR3 spans 13 residues. The germline CDR1 and CDR2 sequences are MDHEN and SYDVKM.

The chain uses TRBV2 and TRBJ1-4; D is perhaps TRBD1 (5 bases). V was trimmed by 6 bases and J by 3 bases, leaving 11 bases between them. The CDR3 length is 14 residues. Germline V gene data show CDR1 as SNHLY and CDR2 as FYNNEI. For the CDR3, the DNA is TGTGCCAGCAGCACAGGAATCCCTAATGAAAAACTGTTTTTT. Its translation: CASSTGIPNEKLFF.

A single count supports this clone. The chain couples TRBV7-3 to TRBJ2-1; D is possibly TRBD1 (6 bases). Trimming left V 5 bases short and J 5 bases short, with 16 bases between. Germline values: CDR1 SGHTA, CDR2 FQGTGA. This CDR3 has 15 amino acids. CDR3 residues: CASSPNGQRNNEQFF. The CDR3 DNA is TGTGCCAGCAGCCCTAACGGACAGCGGAACAATGAGCAGTTCTTC.

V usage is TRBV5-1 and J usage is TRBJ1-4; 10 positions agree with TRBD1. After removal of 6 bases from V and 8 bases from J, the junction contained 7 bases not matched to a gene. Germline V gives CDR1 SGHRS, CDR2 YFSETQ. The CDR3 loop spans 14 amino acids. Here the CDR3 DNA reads TGCGCCAGCACTCAATCGGGACAGGGGGAAAAACTGTTTTTT. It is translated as CASTQSGQGEKLFF.

CDR3 DNA sequence: TGTGCCAGCAGCCGACAGGGGCTTAATGAAAAACTGTTTTTT. It codes for CASSRQGLNEKLFF. The chain is built from TRBV28 and TRBJ1-4; 8 nucleotides match TRBD1. CDR3 length equals 14 residues. Germline CDR1 and CDR2: MDHEN and SYDVKM. With V trimmed by 6 bases and J by 4 bases, 4 bases remained unmatched.

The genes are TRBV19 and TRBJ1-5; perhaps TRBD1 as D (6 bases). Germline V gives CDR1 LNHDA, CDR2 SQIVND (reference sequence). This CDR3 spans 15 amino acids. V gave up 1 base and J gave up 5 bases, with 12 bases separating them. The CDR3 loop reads CASSIGVTGHQPQHF. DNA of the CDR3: TGTGCCAGTAGTATAGGAGTAACAGGGCATCAGCCCCAGCATTTT.

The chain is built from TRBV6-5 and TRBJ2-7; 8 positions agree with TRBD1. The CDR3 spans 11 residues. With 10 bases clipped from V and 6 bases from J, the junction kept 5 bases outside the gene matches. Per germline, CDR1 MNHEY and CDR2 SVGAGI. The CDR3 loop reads CATGQGGEQYF. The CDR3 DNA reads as TGTGCCACCGGACAGGGAGGCGAGCAGTACTTC.

The CDR3 DNA reads as TGTGCCAGCAGCGCCACCGGTGGGGTGGCGGGGGTTCATGAGCAGTTCTTC. Its protein product is CASSATGGVAGVHEQFF. The chain carries TRBV9 and TRBJ2-1; 7 nucleotides align to TRBD2. Trimming cost V 3 bases and J 8 bases; bases outside gene matches: 17. This CDR3 spans 17 amino acids. Germline V gives CDR1 SGDLS, CDR2 YYNGEE.

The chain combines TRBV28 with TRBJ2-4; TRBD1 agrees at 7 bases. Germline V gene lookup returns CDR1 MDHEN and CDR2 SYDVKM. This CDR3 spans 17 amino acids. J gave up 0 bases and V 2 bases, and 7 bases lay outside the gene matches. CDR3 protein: CASSLIRGTQAKNIQYF. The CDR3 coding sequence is TGTGCCAGCAGTTTAATCAGGGGGACACAAGCCAAAAACATTCAGTACTTC.